This TCR beta chain came from a study of cytomegalovirus exposure and HLA in healthy donors. Study-wide background: Sequencing of roughly 180 million T cells in an earlier analysis found 95 million to 120 million unique TCR beta sequences. From donors who were HLA-typed, an early data release held 81 million or so unique TCRs.

The PCR used 60 Vbeta and 13 Jbeta primers. Data came from immunoSEQ multiplex PCR; TCRdb stores just in-frame clones and leaves some out. The sample consists of some 150,000 clones, 65% to 85% of them appearing once. The V segment lost 0 bases and the J segment 5 bases; nucleotides outside the gene matches: 19. The CDR3 has 20 amino acids. Per the germline V gene, CDR1 is LNHDA and CDR2 is SQIVND (reference sequence). This sequence was found in a man in his fifties in good health and CMV-seronegative. This chain uses TRBV19 with TRBJ2-1, with TRBD2 identical over 7 bases. The sequenced sample consisted of PBMCs. DNA of the CDR3: TGTGCCAGTAGTATAGACCTCAGCGGGGTGTATCTTGCAGCGAACAATGAGCAGTTCTTC. As protein: CASSIDLSGVYLAANNEQFF.